A single sample gave rise to the 27 T cell receptor beta chains below, sequenced in a study of identical twins. TCRdb re-called the 5' RACE reads with MiXCR, one entry per CDR3 protein. The sample lists about 340,000 distinct CDR3 sequences, around 12% occurring once. These data were also reused for a study on yellow fever vaccine responses in identical twins.

The sequenced material came from CD8+ T cells sorted from blood. These receptors came from a woman younger than 30 in good health.

The chain employs TRBV7-8 and TRBJ2-1; weak D call: TRBD1 (5 bases). Trimming took off 2 bases at V and 3 bases at J, with 14 bases between the two ends. CDR3 size: 16 residues. Germline V gene lookup returns CDR1 SGHVS and CDR2 FQNEAQ. CDR3 in amino acids: CASSLLKDSLYNEQFF. Written as DNA, the CDR3 is TGTGCCAGCAGCTTACTCAAAGACAGTCTCTACAATGAGCAGTTCTTC.

The chain has TRBV7-9 and TRBJ1-2; D is unclear. CDR1 and CDR2 (germline): SEHNR, FQNEAQ (reference sequence). V was shortened by 0 bases and J by 5 bases, with 4 bases between the two germline ends. This CDR3 has 12 residues. This chain's CDR3 is CASSLADYGYTF. Here the CDR3 DNA reads TGTGCCAGCAGCTTAGCAGATTATGGCTACACCTTC. The complete variable domain, with remaining parts taken from reference TRBV7-9 and TRBJ1-2, reads DTGVSQNPRHKITKRGQNVTFRCDPISEHNRLYWYRQTLGQGPEFLTYFQNEAQLEKSRLLSDRFSAERPKGSFSTLEIQRTEQGDSAMYLCASSLADYGYTFGSGTRLTVV.

This clonotype was seen more than once but under ten times. The chain couples TRBV5-1 to TRBJ2-2; D unresolved. Between the trimmed V and J ends, which lost 1 base and 7 bases, there was a span of 11 bases. The CDR3 totals 14 residues. Germline values: CDR1 SGHRS, CDR2 YFSETQ. CDR3 amino acids: CASSLSLGFGELFF. The CDR3 DNA follows: TGCGCCAGCAGCTTGTCTCTCGGGTTCGGGGAGCTGTTTTTT.

The chain couples TRBV20-1 to TRBJ2-1; 7 positions match TRBD2. This CDR3 region has 15 residues. The germline gives CDR1 DFQATT, CDR2 SNEGSKA (reference sequence). J lost 0 bases, V lost 2 bases, and 4 bases had no gene match. CDR3 nucleotides: TGCAGTGCTAGACTGCGGGGGAGCTCCTACAATGAGCAGTTCTTC. It codes for CSARLRGSSYNEQFF.

V gene TRBV6-2 or TRBV6-3 combines with J gene TRBJ2-7, with D possibly being TRBD2 (5 bases). V lost 4 bases to trimming and J lost 2 bases, with 18 bases between them. This CDR3 comprises 16 residues. The V gene's germline CDR1 is MNHEY and CDR2 SVGEGT. The CDR3 sequence is CASSFRGSRPPYEQYF. For the CDR3, the DNA is TGTGCCAGCAGTTTTCGAGGGAGTCGGCCGCCCTACGAGCAGTACTTC.

This clonotype was counted many times. The genes are TRBV6-5 and TRBJ2-1; D gene uncertain. CDR1 MNHEY and CDR2 SVGAGI come from the germline V gene. Trimming shortened V by 2 bases and J by 9 bases, and 5 bases separated the two germline ends. The CDR3 contains 11 residues. The CDR3 DNA is TGTGCCAGCAGTTACCGTAGTGAGCAGTTCTTC. Protein sequence: CASSYRSEQFF.

This clonotype was seen many times. The chain uses TRBV27 and TRBJ2-1; weak D call: TRBD1 (6 bases). Trimming left V 1 base short and J 6 bases short, with 16 bases between. CDR3 length equals 16 residues. Germline CDR1 and CDR2: MNHEY and SMNVEV (reference sequence). The CDR3 protein is CASSLFRGRKVNEQFF. DNA of the CDR3: TGTGCCAGCAGTTTATTCAGGGGAAGAAAGGTCAATGAGCAGTTCTTC.

The rearrangement uses TRBV12-3 or TRBV12-4 and TRBJ1-4; D gene uncertain. The CDR3 has 12 amino acids. V gave up 7 bases and J gave up 7 bases, with 10 bases separating them. DNA for the CDR3: TGTGCCAGCACCGGGTGGGGTGAAAAACTGTTTTTT. It specifies CASTGWGEKLFF.

This sequence joins TRBV23-1 and TRBJ2-7; D remains unclear. TRBV23-1 qualifies as an ORF whose function is uncertain. Trimming removed 2 bases from V and 3 bases from J, with 8 bases in between. The CDR3 totals 13 residues. CDR3 residues: CASSQGTVYEQYF. The CDR3 DNA reads as TGCGCCAGCAGTCAAGGAACAGTCTACGAGCAGTACTTC.

In this sample, this clonotype turned up many times. This chain joins TRBV10-3 and TRBJ1-2, with TRBD1 identical over 10 bases. V lost 3 bases and J lost 6; bases outside the gene matches: 7. Germline V gene sequence: CDR1 ENHRY, CDR2 SYGVKD. This CDR3 region has 15 residues. The CDR3 protein is CAISDPGQGNHGYTF. Written as DNA, the CDR3 is TGTGCCATCAGTGACCCGGGACAGGGGAACCATGGCTACACCTTC.

The chain is built from TRBV15 and TRBJ1-5, with 7 bases lining up with TRBD1. After removal of 3 bases from V and 4 bases from J, the junction contained 3 bases not matched to a gene. Germline CDR1 and CDR2: LNHNV and YYDKDF (reference sequence). The CDR3 extends over 14 amino acids. Here the CDR3 reads CATSRTGTNQPQHF. The CDR3 bases are TGTGCCACCAGCAGGACAGGGACGAATCAGCCCCAGCATTTT.

This clonotype was detected a few times. J is TRBJ2-6 and V is TRBV28; 10 bases fit TRBD1. Germline-derived CDR1 and CDR2 are MDHEN and SYDVKM. This CDR3 comprises 18 residues. The V and J ends lost 4 bases and 0 bases, in that order; junction bases with no gene match: 6. The CDR3 DNA sequence: TGTGCCAGCAGTTCACCGGGACAGGGGAACTCTGGGGCCAACGTCCTGACTTTC. Residues: CASSSPGQGNSGANVLTF.

The CDR3 here is CASSPPRELGTSGSQETQYF. CDR3 nucleotide sequence: TGTGCCAGCAGTCCACCTAGGGAGCTTGGGACTAGCGGGAGCCAAGAGACCCAGTACTTC. This rearrangement joins TRBV28 to TRBJ2-5; the match to TRBD2 covers 14 bases. Trimming took 5 bases from V and 1 from J; bases not matched to a gene: 15. Germline V lookup: CDR1 MDHEN, CDR2 SYDVKM. The CDR3 totals 20 residues.

The table lists this clonotype with a few counts. The V gene is TRBV11-2, the J gene TRBJ1-1; a possible D gene is TRBD1 (5 bases). Per germline, CDR1 SGHAT and CDR2 FQNNGV. This CDR3 comprises 12 residues. V was shortened by 8 bases and J by 7 bases, with 14 bases between the two germline ends. The CDR3 is CASGTPTVEAFF. Here the CDR3 DNA reads TGTGCCAGCGGCACCCCGACAGTTGAAGCTTTCTTT.

V and J are TRBV21-1 and TRBJ1-2. TRBV21-1 is shown as a pseudogene. CDR3 length equals 19 residues. CDR3 protein: CASSKRSDKWTDLNYGYTF. CDR3 sequence (DNA): TGTGCCAGCAGCAAAAGGTCGGATAAGTGGACGGACCTAAACTATGGCTACACCTTC.

Ten or more counts support this clonotype. The V and J genes are TRBV14 and TRBJ2-1; D is ambiguous. Trimming shortened V by 1 base and J by 5 bases, and 9 bases separated the two germline ends. This CDR3 has 14 residues. Per the germline V gene, CDR1 is SGHDN and CDR2 is FVKESK. The CDR3: CASSQVRSNNEQFF. CDR3 in DNA: TGTGCCAGCAGCCAAGTGAGGTCCAACAATGAGCAGTTCTTC.

This clonotype was counted between two and nine times. This rearrangement joins TRBV5-6 to TRBJ2-1; D possibly corresponds to TRBD1 (5 bases). Germline V gene data show CDR1 as SGHDT and CDR2 as YYEEEE. The CDR3 totals 13 residues. Trimming left V 4 bases short and J 5 bases short, with 10 bases between. CDR3 sequence reads: CASSLETDNEQFF. The CDR3 coding sequence is TGTGCCAGCAGCCTAGAGACAGACAATGAGCAGTTCTTC.

This clonotype has more than one count but fewer than ten. The V gene is TRBV7-6, the J gene TRBJ1-4, with a tentative D call TRBD1 (5 bases). CDR1 and CDR2 from the germline V gene are SGHVS and FNYEAQ. The CDR3 contains 18 residues. V was trimmed by 5 bases and J by 0 bases, leaving 19 bases between them. This CDR3 is CASSLYTGRGATNEKLFF. In nucleotides, the CDR3 is TGTGCCAGCAGCCTGTACACGGGGAGAGGGGCAACTAATGAAAAACTGTTTTTT.

The chain combines TRBV7-9 with TRBJ1-1; 11 positions agree with TRBD1. Germline-derived CDR1 and CDR2 are SEHNR and FQNEAQ (reference sequence). The CDR3 sequence is 15 residues long. The junction had 1 base not matched to a gene; V was cut back by 0 bases and J by 4 bases. The DNA for the CDR3 is TGTGCCAGCAGCTTAGCCGGACAGGGGGCCACTGAAGCTTTCTTT. Translated: CASSLAGQGATEAFF.

This clonotype was observed at least ten times. The rearrangement uses TRBV3-1 and TRBJ1-2; tentative D call: TRBD1 (5 bases). Germline CDR1 reads LGHDT; CDR2 reads YNNKEL (reference sequence). The CDR3 spans 14 residues. With 0 bases removed from V and 8 bases from J, the gap between germline ends came to 13 bases. The CDR3 nucleotides read TGTGCCAGCAGCCAAGAGCGGGGGGGTACCGGCTACACCTTC. Translating gives CASSQERGGTGYTF.

DNA for the CDR3: TGTGCCACCAGTGCCCATCATTCCCCTGGCTACACCTTC. Translated, it gives CATSAHHSPGYTF. The genes are TRBV24-1 and TRBJ1-2; no firm D call. In germline, CDR1 is KGHDR, CDR2 SFDVKD. This CDR3 region has 13 residues. The V gene lost 5 bases and the J gene lost 7 bases, with 13 bases spanning the gap.

The rearrangement joins TRBV12-3 or TRBV12-4 to TRBJ2-3; D remains unclear. V was shortened by 2 bases and J by 5 bases, with 8 bases between the two germline ends. This CDR3 has 13 amino acids. The CDR3 loop is CASSLRVVDTQYF. The CDR3 DNA is TGTGCCAGCAGTTTACGGGTTGTAGATACGCAGTATTTT.

This clonotype was seen a handful of times. As DNA, the CDR3 is TGCGCCAGCAGCCAAGATAAGGGTTCCTACGAGCAGTACTTC. It specifies CASSQDKGSYEQYF. The V gene is TRBV4-1, the J gene TRBJ2-7; no clear D. CDR3 length equals 14 residues. V lost 0 bases to trimming and J lost 1 base, with 7 bases between them. Looked up from germline, CDR1 is MGHRA and CDR2 is YSYEKL.

The chain links TRBV7-6 to TRBJ2-5; no definite D call. This CDR3 region has 14 residues. Germline lookup yields CDR1 SGHVS and CDR2 FNYEAQ. V gave up 5 bases and J gave up 5 bases, with 15 bases separating them. The chain's CDR3 is CASSKDLRGETQYF. The CDR3 nucleotides are TGTGCCAGCAGCAAGGACCTTCGTGGGGAGACCCAGTACTTC.

A note on this clonotype: One junction end does not reproduce the germline sequence, and a read error may be involved. The CDR3 sequence is CASSEAEVASGDLVKCF. CDR3 nucleotides: TGTGCCAGCAGTGAAGCGGAGGTGGCTAGCGGGGACCTAGTGAAATGCTTC. V gene TRBV2 combines with J gene TRBJ2-4; the match to TRBD2 covers 9 bases. Germline CDR1 and CDR2: SNHLY and FYNNEI. This CDR3 comprises 17 residues.

This clonotype was observed a handful of times. The rearrangement joins TRBV11-2 to TRBJ2-2, with 8 bases fitting TRBD2. In germline, CDR1 is SGHAT, CDR2 FQNNGV. With 2 bases clipped from V and 4 bases from J, the junction kept 3 bases outside the gene matches. This CDR3 has 15 amino acids. Written as DNA, the CDR3 is TGTGCCAGCAGCTTAAGCGGGAGAGGCACCGGGGAGCTGTTTTTT. Its protein is CASSLSGRGTGELFF. The variable domain in full, with the rest retrieved from reference TRBV11-2 and TRBJ2-2, is EAGVAQSPRYKIIEKRQSVAFWCNPISGHATLYWYQQILGQGPKLLIQFQNNGVVDDSQLPKDRFSAERLKGVDSTLKIQPAKLEDSAVYLCASSLSGRGTGELFFGEGSRLTVL.

Only a few counts were recorded for this clonotype. This chain joins TRBV2 and TRBJ2-1, with a possible D match to TRBD2 (6 bases). This CDR3 spans 15 amino acids. In germline, CDR1 is SNHLY, CDR2 FYNNEI. Trimming removed 7 bases at V and 0 bases at J, with 13 bases between. The CDR3 protein is CASKETEGSYNEQFF. The DNA of the CDR3 is TGTGCCAGCAAGGAAACGGAGGGCTCCTACAATGAGCAGTTCTTC.